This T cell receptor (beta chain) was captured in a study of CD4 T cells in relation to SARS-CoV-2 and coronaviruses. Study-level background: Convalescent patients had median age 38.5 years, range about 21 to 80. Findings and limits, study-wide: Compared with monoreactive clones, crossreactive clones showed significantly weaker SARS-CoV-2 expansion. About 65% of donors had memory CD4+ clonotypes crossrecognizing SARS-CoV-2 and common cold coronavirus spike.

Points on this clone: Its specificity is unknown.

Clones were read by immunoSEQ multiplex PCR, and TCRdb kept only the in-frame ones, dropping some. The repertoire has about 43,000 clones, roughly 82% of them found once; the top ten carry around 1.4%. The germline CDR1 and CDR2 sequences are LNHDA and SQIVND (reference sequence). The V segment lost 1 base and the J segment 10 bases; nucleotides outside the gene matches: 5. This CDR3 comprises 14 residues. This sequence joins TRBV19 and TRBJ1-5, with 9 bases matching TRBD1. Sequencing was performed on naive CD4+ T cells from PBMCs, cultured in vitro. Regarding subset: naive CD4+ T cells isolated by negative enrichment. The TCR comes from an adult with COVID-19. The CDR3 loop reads CASSIGGQGNPQHF. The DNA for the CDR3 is TGTGCCAGTAGTATAGGGGGACAGGGTAACCCCCAGCATTTT.